This T cell receptor (beta chain) derives from a study of a mutant IDH1 vaccine in newly diagnosed glioma. Study background: Previous care, which was radiotherapy, temozolomide, or both, most often involved both.

The protocol was immunoSEQ multiplex PCR, while the TCRdb copy is restricted to in-frame clones and leaves out a portion. The sample carries fewer than 100,000 clones, roughly 89% recorded once. Germline CDR1 is MDHEN and CDR2 is SYDVKM. The CDR3 has 14 amino acids. Trimming cost V 2 bases and J 0 bases, with 7 bases left between them. Time point of the sample: baseline, week 1 (first vaccination visit). Specified treatment: pre-vaccination baseline after standard-of-care therapy. Of note for this clone: The antigen is not known.

The study, taken as a whole, reports: With respect to changes in top peripheral T cell clonotypes, pseudoprogression seemed unrelated.

The chain carries TRBV28 and TRBJ1-1, with D uncertain. This clonotype was sampled from a woman aged 45-65 years with glioma. Sequencing was performed on PBMCs, taken from a glioma patient treated with radiotherapy, temozolomide or both. The CDR3 sequence: CASSLARLNTEAFF. The CDR3 DNA follows: TGTGCCAGCAGTTTAGCCAGACTGAACACTGAAGCTTTCTTT.